Listed here are 10 T cell receptor beta chains from one sample, sequenced in a study of identical twins. MiXCR was run by TCRdb on the 5' RACE reads, yielding one entry per CDR3 protein. The repertoire holds under 500,000 distinct CDR3 sequences, roughly 13% seen once, with about 0.94% in the top ten. This sample was also put to use in a study of yellow fever vaccine responses in identical twins.

Input material: CD4+ T cells sorted from blood. The receptors come from a woman aged 18-29 years in good health.

The chain uses TRBV28 and TRBJ2-1; possibly TRBD2 for D (5 bases). Trimming cost V 4 bases and J 8 bases, with 21 bases left between them. There are 16 residues in the CDR3. Germline CDR1 MDHEN, CDR2 SYDVKM. Here the CDR3 reads CASSSLRRGPFHEQFF. CDR3 DNA sequence: TGTGCCAGCAGTTCCCTACGCCGCGGGCCCTTCCATGAGCAGTTCTTC.

J is TRBJ2-1 and V is TRBV5-4; 14 bases align to TRBD2. Trimming removed 4 bases from V and 6 bases from J; junction bases left unmatched: 6. This CDR3 region has 16 residues. Germline assignment: CDR1 SGHNT and CDR2 YYREEE (reference sequence). The CDR3 sequence: CASSHQTSGRVNEQFF. CDR3 DNA: TGTGCCAGCAGCCATCAGACTAGCGGGAGGGTCAATGAGCAGTTCTTC.

V usage is TRBV3-1 and J usage is TRBJ2-7, with a possible D match to TRBD2 (6 bases). Germline V gene sequence: CDR1 LGHDT, CDR2 YNNKEL (reference sequence). The CDR3 runs to 14 residues. V was clipped by 4 bases and J by 3 bases, with 13 bases between them. CDR3 sequence: CASSPRDWSYEQYF. The CDR3 DNA reads as TGTGCCAGCAGCCCCCGGGACTGGAGCTACGAGCAGTACTTC.

The genes are TRBV5-5 and TRBJ2-2, with a weak D call TRBD1 (6 bases). The CDR3 loop spans 13 amino acids. The germline CDR1 and CDR2 sequences are SGHKS and YYEKEE (reference sequence). The germline V and J ends were trimmed by 3 bases and 8 bases, with 11 bases remaining between them. For the CDR3, the DNA is TGTGCCAGCAGCTCCTGGGGGCCAGGGGAGCTGTTTTTT. Its translation: CASSSWGPGELFF.

This clonotype was observed a few times. The rearrangement uses TRBV25-1 and TRBJ2-7; TRBD1 matches 9 bases. This CDR3 region has 15 residues. Germline CDR1 MGHDK, CDR2 SYGVNS. J was trimmed by 3 bases and V by 9 bases; bases with no gene match: 12. CDR3 sequence reads: CARSPPGQGLYEQYF. The CDR3 DNA reads as TGTGCCAGGAGCCCTCCGGGACAGGGCCTCTACGAGCAGTACTTC.

This chain links TRBV7-8 with TRBJ2-7; 9 nucleotides agree with TRBD1. The V and J ends lost 2 bases and 5 bases, in that order; junction bases with no gene match: 4. Germline CDR1 SGHVS, CDR2 FQNEAQ. The CDR3 has 14 residues. The CDR3 DNA reads as TGTGCCAGCAGCTTATGGGACAGGGCGAACGAGCAGTACTTC. Encoded protein: CASSLWDRANEQYF.

This clonotype occurred a few times. This chain joins TRBV24-1 and TRBJ2-2, with 8 bases aligning to TRBD1. This CDR3 region has 17 residues. The V gene end was trimmed by 2 bases and the J gene end by 4 bases; junction bases not matched to a gene: 8. Germline V gives CDR1 KGHDR, CDR2 SFDVKD. Here the CDR3 DNA reads TGTGCCACCAGTGATTCAGCCGGGACAGGACCCACCGGGGAGCTGTTTTTT. This sequence encodes CATSDSAGTGPTGELFF.

The chain combines TRBV20-1 with TRBJ2-7; 12 bases align to TRBD2. The CDR3 length is 14 residues. Looked up from germline, CDR1 is DFQATT and CDR2 is SNEGSKA (reference sequence). Germline trimming cut 6 bases from V and 3 bases from J; bases unmatched to any gene: 6. The CDR3 sequence: CSARGLAGLYEQYF. DNA for the CDR3: TGCAGTGCGCGAGGACTAGCGGGGCTCTACGAGCAGTACTTC.

The CDR3 DNA follows: TGTGCCAGCAGCCAAGATCTTGGGCCGACCCGGGGTACGCAGTATTTT. Its protein is CASSQDLGPTRGTQYF. The rearrangement joins TRBV3-1 to TRBJ2-3, with a weak D call TRBD2 (5 bases). Germline values: CDR1 LGHDT, CDR2 YNNKEL (reference sequence). Trimming shortened V by 0 bases and J by 8 bases, and 18 bases separated the two germline ends. This CDR3 has 16 amino acids.

This clonotype was seen a handful of times. The chain carries TRBV7-6 and TRBJ2-2; 7 nucleotides line up with TRBD1. V trimming: 2 bases; J trimming: 10 bases; junction bases outside the gene matches: 4. CDR3 length equals 13 residues. In germline, CDR1 is SGHVS, CDR2 FNYEAQ. The CDR3 protein is CASSLYDRAELFF. Written as DNA, the CDR3 is TGTGCCAGCAGCTTATACGACAGGGCGGAGCTGTTTTTT. Complete variable domain (other parts from reference TRBV7-6 and TRBJ2-2): GAGVSQSPRYKVTKRGQDVALRCDPISGHVSLYWYRQALGQGPEFLTYFNYEAQQDKSGLPNDRFSAERPEGSISTLTIQRTEQRDSAMYRCASSLYDRAELFFGEGSRLTVL.